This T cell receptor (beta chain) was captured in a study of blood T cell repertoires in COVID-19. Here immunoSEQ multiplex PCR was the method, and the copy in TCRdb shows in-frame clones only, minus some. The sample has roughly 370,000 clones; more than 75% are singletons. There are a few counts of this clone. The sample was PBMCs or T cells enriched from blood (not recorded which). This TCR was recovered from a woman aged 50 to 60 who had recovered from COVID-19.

The DNA for the CDR3 is TGTGCCAGCAGTTACAGACTGAACACTGAAGCTTTCTTT. Translation: CASSYRLNTEAFF. The V and J genes are TRBV5-6 and TRBJ1-1; no clear D. The CDR3 covers 13 residues. V was clipped by 5 bases and J by 0 bases, with 8 bases between them. Germline CDR1 SGHDT, CDR2 YYEEEE.